This T cell receptor (beta chain) was retrieved from a study of T-cell memory formation after mild COVID-19 (dated by TCRdb to the early 2020s). About the full investigation: Most TCR sequence clusters were specific to one of the two donors. In a couple of donors, T-cell clones that expanded and contracted after mild COVID-19 were tracked by sequencing TCRalpha and TCRbeta repertoires over time. Two young, previously healthy adult volunteers made up the cohort, one male and one female.

Beyond this particular receptor, the publication reports: Contracting CD4+ clones turned up mainly in the CM and EM memory subsets, whereas EMRA was where CD8+ clones were enriched. Some responding clones were found in pre-infection memory, which suggests that pre-existing cross-reactive memory T cells took part in the SARS-CoV-2 response. The second-wave clones that peaked on day 37 were not confirmed to be SARS-CoV-2 specific. Clones that contracted from day 15 to 85 showed balanced CD4/CD8 phenotypes, whereas a second wave of clones that expanded from day 15 to 37 leaned towards CD4+. Only a couple of mild cases were covered by the study, and larger cohorts that include severe cases with pre-infection samples were considered necessary.

In regard to this clonotype: Its antigen specificity is not known. No base quality values were provided; no much bigger clone lies one nucleotide off.

Ficoll-Paque density gradient centrifugation was used to isolate PBMCs. Relative to germline, V is 5 bases shorter and J is 10 bases shorter, with 17 bases between their ends. The germline V gene yields MNHEY for CDR1 and SVGAGI for CDR2. From the cysteine up to the phenylalanine, the CDR3 has a length of 13 residues. Solely the CDR3 DNA is kept, with 39 bases framed from the first base. Sequencing was carried out with an Illumina NovaSeq 6000. TCRalpha and TCRbeta cDNA libraries were constructed by 5'RACE with constant-segment primers, with sample barcodes and unique molecular identifiers being introduced. RNA was extracted from every sample with Trizol reagent. Library amplification was performed in two PCR steps, and a second sample barcode and Illumina TruSeq adapters were introduced in the second step. Sequencing of libraries was performed on an Illumina NovaSeq with 2 x 150 bp paired-end reads. Per the source publication's procedure: The reads were demultiplexed and collapsed into UMI-guided consensus sequences using migec v1.2.7. Using mixcr v2.1.11, the UMI consensuses were aligned to TRA and TRB V and J templates and assembled into clonotypes. Expanded or contracted clonotypes were those called significant by both edgeR and NoisET, with noise models trained on biological replicates. For edgeR calls, a false discovery rate-adjusted p below 0.01 and a log2 fold-change threshold of 1 were applied. As an exploratory analysis of dynamics, max-normalized trajectories of the 1000 most abundant clonotypes were examined by PCA with hierarchical clustering. Each responding clone was given a CD4 or CD8 phenotype based on the CD4+ and CD8+ repertoires, which had been sequenced separately. TCRdb trimmed public reads at Q25 via fastp, called clones via MiXCR and kept in-frame beta chains. When rows share a CDR3 protein, they turn into one entry using the most common DNA and genes. The V and J calls and clone size are TCRdb's, not the authors'. This sample is represented by approximately 570,000 distinct CDR3 sequences; roughly 17% of them were singletons. Jointly, the top ten make up around 12% of the sample.

Recombination connected TRBV6-5 to TRBJ2-5, with TRBD2 perhaps the D gene, on 6 matching bases. The sequencing sample was made of PBMCs or a T cell subset sorted from them (not recorded which). The TCR sequence derives from an adult woman who had mild COVID-19 (a few samples of this study predate the infection). The sample titles of this study are shuffled in the database, so cell type and time point are left out; the donor was told from shared clones. The nucleotide sequence is TGTGCCAGCAGTCCCCTGGGTCGGCGGGACCAGTACTTC. It translates to CASSPLGRRDQYF.